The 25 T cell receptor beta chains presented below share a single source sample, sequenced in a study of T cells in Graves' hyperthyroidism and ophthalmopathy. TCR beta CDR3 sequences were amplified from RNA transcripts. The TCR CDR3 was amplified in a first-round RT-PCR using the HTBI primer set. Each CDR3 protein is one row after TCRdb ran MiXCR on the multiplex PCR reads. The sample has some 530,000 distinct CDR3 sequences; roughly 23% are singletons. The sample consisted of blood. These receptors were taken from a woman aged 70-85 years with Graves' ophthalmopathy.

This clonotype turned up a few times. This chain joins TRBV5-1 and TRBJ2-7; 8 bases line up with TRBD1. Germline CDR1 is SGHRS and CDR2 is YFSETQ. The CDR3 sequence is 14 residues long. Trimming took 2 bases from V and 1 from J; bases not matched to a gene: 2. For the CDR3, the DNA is TGCGCCAGCAGCTTATGGGACAGGTCCTACGAGCAGTACTTC. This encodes CASSLWDRSYEQYF.

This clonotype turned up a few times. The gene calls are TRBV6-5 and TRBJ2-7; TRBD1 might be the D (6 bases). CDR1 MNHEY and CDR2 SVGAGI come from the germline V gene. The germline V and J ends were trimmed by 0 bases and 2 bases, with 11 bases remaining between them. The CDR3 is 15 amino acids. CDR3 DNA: TGTGCCAGCAGTTACTCACAGGGCACCCCCTACGAGCAGTACTTC. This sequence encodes CASSYSQGTPYEQYF.

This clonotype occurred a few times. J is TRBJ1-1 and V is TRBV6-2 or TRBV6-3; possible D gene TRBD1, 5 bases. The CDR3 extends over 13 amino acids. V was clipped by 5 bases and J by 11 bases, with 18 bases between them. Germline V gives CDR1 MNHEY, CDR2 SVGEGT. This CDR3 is CASSPDVGAAAFF. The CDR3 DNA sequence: TGTGCCAGCAGTCCGGATGTCGGGGCCGCGGCTTTCTTT.

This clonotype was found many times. The CDR3 region has the DNA TGTGCCAGCAGCTTAGTCAGTAGCACCGGGGAGCTGTTTTTT. It translates to CASSLVSSTGELFF. The V and J genes are TRBV7-2 and TRBJ2-2, with D hard to call. Germline CDR1 SGHTA, CDR2 FQGNSA. V was trimmed by 1 base and J by 4 bases, leaving 7 bases between them. This CDR3 contains 14 residues.

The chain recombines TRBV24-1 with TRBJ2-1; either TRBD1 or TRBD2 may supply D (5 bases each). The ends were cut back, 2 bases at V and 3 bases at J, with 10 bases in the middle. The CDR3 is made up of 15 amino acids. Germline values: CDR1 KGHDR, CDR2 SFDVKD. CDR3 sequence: CATSDSGTVYNEQFF. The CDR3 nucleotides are TGTGCCACCAGTGATTCGGGGACGGTCTACAATGAGCAGTTCTTC.

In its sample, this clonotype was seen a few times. CDR3 loop: CASSFTGAEVYNQPQHF. The CDR3 bases are TGTGCCAGCAGCTTTACTGGGGCAGAAGTGTACAATCAGCCCCAGCATTTT. J is TRBJ1-5 and V is TRBV5-8; a possible D gene is TRBD1 (5 bases). The V end was cut by 2 bases, the J end by 3 bases, with 18 bases between. The length of the CDR3 is 17 residues. Per the germline V gene, CDR1 is SGHTS and CDR2 is YDEGEE.

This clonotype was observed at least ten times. CDR3 sequence (DNA): TGTGCCAGCAGCCCGCAGCGGGGACGCTCCTACGAGCAGTACTTC. Protein: CASSPQRGRSYEQYF. The chain couples TRBV12-3 or TRBV12-4 to TRBJ2-7; 7 bases align to TRBD2. The CDR3 spans 15 residues. V shed 6 bases, J shed 0 bases, and the junction held 8 bases outside the gene matches.

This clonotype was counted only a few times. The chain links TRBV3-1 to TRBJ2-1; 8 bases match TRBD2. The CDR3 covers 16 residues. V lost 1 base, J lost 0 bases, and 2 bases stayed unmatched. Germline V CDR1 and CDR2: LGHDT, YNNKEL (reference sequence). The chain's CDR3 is CASSQGRGDSYNEQFF. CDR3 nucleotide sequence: TGTGCCAGCAGCCAAGGGCGGGGGGACTCCTACAATGAGCAGTTCTTC.

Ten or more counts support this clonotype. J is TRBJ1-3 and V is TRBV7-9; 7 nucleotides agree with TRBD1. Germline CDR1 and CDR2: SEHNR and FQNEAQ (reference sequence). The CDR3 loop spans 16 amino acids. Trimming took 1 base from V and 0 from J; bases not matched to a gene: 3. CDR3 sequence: CASSLVGQDSGNTIYF. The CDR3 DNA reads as TGTGCCAGCAGCTTAGTCGGACAGGACTCTGGAAACACCATATATTTT.

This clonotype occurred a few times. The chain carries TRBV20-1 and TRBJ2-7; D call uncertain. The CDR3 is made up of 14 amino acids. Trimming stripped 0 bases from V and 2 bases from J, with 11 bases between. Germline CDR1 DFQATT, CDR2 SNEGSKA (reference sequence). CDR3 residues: CSARDVAFAYEQYF. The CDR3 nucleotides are TGCAGTGCTAGAGATGTCGCCTTTGCCTACGAGCAGTACTTC.

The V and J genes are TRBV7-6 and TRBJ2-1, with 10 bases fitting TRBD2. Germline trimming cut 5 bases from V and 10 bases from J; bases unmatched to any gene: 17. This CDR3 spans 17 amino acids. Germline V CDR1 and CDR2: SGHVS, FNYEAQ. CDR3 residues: CASSDNRRLAGDQEQFF. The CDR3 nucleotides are TGTGCCAGCAGCGATAACCGGAGGCTAGCGGGAGATCAGGAGCAGTTCTTC.

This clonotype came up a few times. The CDR3 coding sequence is TGTGCCAGCAGTTACTCGGTGCCTGGCCGGGCGGGAGAGACCCAGTACTTC. Protein: CASSYSVPGRAGETQYF. The rearrangement links TRBV6-5 to TRBJ2-5; D possibly corresponds to TRBD2 (5 bases). Germline V gene lookup returns CDR1 MNHEY and CDR2 SVGAGI. V lost 0 bases, J lost 4 bases, and 18 bases lay in between. The CDR3 loop spans 17 amino acids.

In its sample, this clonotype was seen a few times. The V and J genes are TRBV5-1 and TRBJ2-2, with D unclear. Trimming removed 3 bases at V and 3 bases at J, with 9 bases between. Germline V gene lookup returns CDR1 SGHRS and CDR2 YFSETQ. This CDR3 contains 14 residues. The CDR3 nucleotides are TGCGCCAGCAGCTCCCGGGCCGACACCGGGGAGCTGTTTTTT. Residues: CASSSRADTGELFF. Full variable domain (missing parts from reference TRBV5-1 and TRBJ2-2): KAGVTQTPRYLIKTRGQQVTLSCSPISGHRSVSWYQQTPGQGLQFLFEYFSETQRNKGNFPGRFSGRQFSNSRSEMNVSTLELGDSALYLCASSSRADTGELFFGEGSRLTVL.

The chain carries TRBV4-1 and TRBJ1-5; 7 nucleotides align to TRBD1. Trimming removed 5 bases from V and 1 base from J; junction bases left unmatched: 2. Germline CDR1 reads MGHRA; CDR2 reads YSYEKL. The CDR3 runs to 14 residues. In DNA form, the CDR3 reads TGCGCCAGCAGCAAACAGGGGAGCAATCAGCCCCAGCATTTT. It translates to CASSKQGSNQPQHF.

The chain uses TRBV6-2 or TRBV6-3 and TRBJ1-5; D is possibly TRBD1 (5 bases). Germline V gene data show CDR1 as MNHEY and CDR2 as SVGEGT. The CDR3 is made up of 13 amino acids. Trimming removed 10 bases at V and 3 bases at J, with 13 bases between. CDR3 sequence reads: CAIGGGNNQPQHF. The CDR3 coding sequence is TGTGCCATTGGGGGGGGTAACAATCAGCCCCAGCATTTT.

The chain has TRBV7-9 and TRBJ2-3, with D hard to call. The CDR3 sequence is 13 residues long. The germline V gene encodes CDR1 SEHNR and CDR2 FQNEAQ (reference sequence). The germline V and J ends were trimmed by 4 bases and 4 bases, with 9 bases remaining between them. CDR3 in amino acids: CASSSNRPDTQYF. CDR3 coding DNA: TGTGCCAGCAGCTCCAACCGTCCAGATACGCAGTATTTT.

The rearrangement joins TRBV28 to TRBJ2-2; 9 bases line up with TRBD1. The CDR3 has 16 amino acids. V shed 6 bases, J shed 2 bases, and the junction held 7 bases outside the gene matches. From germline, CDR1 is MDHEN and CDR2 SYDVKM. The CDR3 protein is CASRGTDRGNTGELFF. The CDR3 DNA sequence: TGTGCCAGCAGGGGAACGGACAGGGGCAACACCGGGGAGCTGTTTTTT.

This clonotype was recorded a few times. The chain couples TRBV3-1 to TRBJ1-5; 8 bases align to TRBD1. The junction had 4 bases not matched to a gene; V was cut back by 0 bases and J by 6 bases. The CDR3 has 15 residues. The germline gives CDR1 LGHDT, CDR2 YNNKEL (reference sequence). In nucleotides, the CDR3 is TGTGCCAGCAGCCAAGATGGACAGGGTTTTCAGCCCCAGCATTTT. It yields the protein CASSQDGQGFQPQHF.

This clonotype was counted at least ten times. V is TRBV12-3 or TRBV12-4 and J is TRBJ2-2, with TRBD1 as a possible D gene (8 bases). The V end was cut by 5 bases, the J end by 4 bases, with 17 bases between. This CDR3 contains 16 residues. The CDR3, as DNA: TGTGCCAGCAGTCACCACAGGGGGGGTACCACCGGGGAGCTGTTTTTT. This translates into CASSHHRGGTTGELFF.

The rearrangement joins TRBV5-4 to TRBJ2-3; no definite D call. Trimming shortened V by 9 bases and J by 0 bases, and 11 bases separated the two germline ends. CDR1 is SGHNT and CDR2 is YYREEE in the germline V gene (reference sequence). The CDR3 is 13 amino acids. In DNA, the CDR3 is TGTGCCACCAGACGGATTAGCACAGATACGCAGTATTTT. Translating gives CATRRISTDTQYF.

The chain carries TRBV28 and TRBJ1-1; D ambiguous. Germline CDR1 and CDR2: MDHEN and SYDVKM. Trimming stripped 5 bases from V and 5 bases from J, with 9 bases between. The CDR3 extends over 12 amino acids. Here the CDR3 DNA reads TGTGCCAGCAGTGTCGGAGTAACTGAAGCTTTCTTT. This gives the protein CASSVGVTEAFF.

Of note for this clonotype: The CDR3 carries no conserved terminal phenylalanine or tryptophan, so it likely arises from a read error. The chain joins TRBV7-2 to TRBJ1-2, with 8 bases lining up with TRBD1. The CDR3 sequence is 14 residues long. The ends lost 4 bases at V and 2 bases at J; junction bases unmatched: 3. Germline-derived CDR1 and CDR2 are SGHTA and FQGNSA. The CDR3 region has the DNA TGTGCCAGCAGCTCCGACAGGGGAAACTATGGCTACACCCTC. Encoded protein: CASSSDRGNYGYTL.

The CDR3 is CASSLGTGANTGELFF. The CDR3 DNA sequence: TGTGCCAGCAGCTTGGGTACGGGAGCCAACACCGGGGAGCTGTTTTTT. This sequence joins TRBV7-9 and TRBJ2-2; D perhaps matches TRBD2 (6 bases). Trimming cost V 3 bases and J 2 bases, with 13 bases left between them. Germline values: CDR1 SEHNR, CDR2 FQNEAQ (reference sequence). The CDR3 runs to 16 residues. Combining the CDR3 with reference TRBV7-9 and TRBJ2-2 gives the whole variable domain DTGVSQNPRHKITKRGQNVTFRCDPISEHNRLYWYRQTLGQGPEFLTYFQNEAQLEKSRLLSDRFSAERPKGSFSTLEIQRTEQGDSAMYLCASSLGTGANTGELFFGEGSRLTVL.

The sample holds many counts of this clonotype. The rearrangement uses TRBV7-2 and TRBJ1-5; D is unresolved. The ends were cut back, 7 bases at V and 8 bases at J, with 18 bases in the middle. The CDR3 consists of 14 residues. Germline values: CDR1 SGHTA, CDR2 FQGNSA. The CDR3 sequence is CASTPRGSWEPQHF. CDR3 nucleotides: TGTGCCAGCACCCCTCGCGGGAGCTGGGAGCCCCAGCATTTT.

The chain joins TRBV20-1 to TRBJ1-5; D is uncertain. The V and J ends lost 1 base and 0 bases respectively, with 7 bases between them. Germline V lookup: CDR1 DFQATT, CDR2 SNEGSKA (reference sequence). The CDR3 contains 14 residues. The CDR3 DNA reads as TGCAGTGCTAGAGCTAGCTATAGCAATCAGCCCCAGCATTTT. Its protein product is CSARASYSNQPQHF.